A single sample gave rise to the 10 T cell receptor beta chains below, sequenced in a study of shared clonotypes between healthy human individuals. TCRdb's table, derived via immunoSEQ multiplex PCR, lists solely in-frame clones and lacks some. The sample has about 1 million clones; under 80% are singletons. The sample comprised memory CD4+ T cells sorted from blood. As for subset: CD45RA-negative fraction. The receptors stem from a man younger than 35 in good health.

The chain combines TRBV28 with TRBJ1-3, with unresolved D. The ends were cut back, 7 bases at V and 0 bases at J, with 13 bases in the middle. The germline gives CDR1 MDHEN, CDR2 SYDVKM. CDR3 size: 15 residues. CDR3 region: CASISGWSSGNTIYF. The CDR3 DNA reads as TGTGCCAGCATCTCCGGGTGGAGCTCTGGAAACACCATATATTTT.

V gene TRBV6-4 combines with J gene TRBJ2-1; D perhaps matches TRBD2 (6 bases). Trimming took 0 bases from V and 10 from J, leaving 10 bases between them. Germline V gene sequence: CDR1 MRHNA, CDR2 SNTAGT. The length of the CDR3 is 13 residues. The CDR3 sequence: CASSDSTSTEQFF. The DNA for the CDR3 is TGTGCCAGCAGTGACTCAACTAGCACAGAGCAGTTCTTC.

The V and J genes are TRBV19 and TRBJ2-2; 8 bases line up with TRBD1. CDR1 is LNHDA and CDR2 is SQIVND in the germline V gene (reference sequence). With V trimmed by 3 bases and J by 0 bases, 9 bases remained unmatched. This CDR3 region has 18 residues. In DNA, the CDR3 is TGTGCCAGTAGTATCGGGGGTTGGGACAGGTCGAACACCGGGGAGCTGTTTTTT. Residues: CASSIGGWDRSNTGELFF.

The chain links TRBV5-1 to TRBJ1-1; D unclear. CDR3 size: 14 residues. Trimming removed 0 bases at V and 2 bases at J, with 8 bases between. Germline V gene data show CDR1 as SGHRS and CDR2 as YFSETQ. CDR3 nucleotides: TGCGCCAGCAGCTTGGACACGGTAAACACTGAAGCTTTCTTT. This gives the protein CASSLDTVNTEAFF.

This chain uses TRBV30 with TRBJ1-2; D is undetermined. With 3 bases removed from V and 7 bases from J, the gap between germline ends came to 12 bases. In germline, CDR1 is GTSNPN, CDR2 SVGIG (reference sequence). The CDR3 spans 12 residues. The CDR3 sequence is CAWRFQAGGYTF. The CDR3 DNA follows: TGTGCCTGGAGGTTCCAGGCGGGTGGCTACACCTTC. The whole variable domain, remainder taken from reference TRBV30 and TRBJ1-2, is SQTIHQWPATLVQPVGSPLSLECTVEGTSNPNLYWYRQAAGRGLQLLFYSVGIGQISSEVPQNLSASRPQDRQFILSSKKLLLSDSGFYLCAWRFQAGGYTFGSGTRLTVV.

This clone was seen only a few times. Germline and junction disagree at one end, which may indicate a read error. The CDR3 DNA is TGTGCCAGCAGGGAAGGGGGGGACCCGAACTATGGCTACACCTTC. Protein sequence: CASREGGDPNYGYTF. The chain recombines TRBV6-1 with TRBJ1-2; D is perhaps TRBD1 (6 bases). CDR3 length: 15 amino acids. From germline, CDR1 is MNHNS and CDR2 SASEGT.

The V gene is TRBV10-3, the J gene TRBJ2-2, with D perhaps matching TRBD1 (5 bases). Trimming cost V 2 bases and J 4 bases, with 11 bases left between them. Germline V gives CDR1 ENHRY, CDR2 SYGVKD. The CDR3 length is 15 residues. The CDR3: CAISEGAKATGELFF. The CDR3 DNA sequence: TGTGCCATCAGTGAGGGGGCGAAAGCCACCGGGGAGCTGTTTTTT.

The chain carries TRBV25-1 and TRBJ2-5; 8 bases fit TRBD1. Looked up from germline, CDR1 is MGHDK and CDR2 is SYGVNS. The CDR3 extends over 14 amino acids. V trimming: 4 bases; J trimming: 5 bases; junction bases outside the gene matches: 6. The CDR3 here is CASSAQTGVETQYF. The CDR3 DNA reads TGTGCCAGCAGTGCCCAGACAGGGGTCGAGACCCAGTACTTC.

Details on this clone: This sample includes further DNA sequences coding for the same CDR3. The rearrangement links TRBV5-1 to TRBJ1-2; D may be TRBD1 (6 bases). The germline CDR1 and CDR2 sequences are SGHRS and YFSETQ. This CDR3 has 13 amino acids. V lost 4 bases to trimming and J lost 5 bases, with 12 bases between them. The CDR3: CASSPGQPYGYTF. The DNA of the CDR3 is TGCGCCAGCAGCCCCGGACAGCCTTATGGCTACACCTTC.

This clone appeared once. The chain couples TRBV11-2 to TRBJ2-3, with 12 bases that match TRBD2. Trimming removed 6 bases from V and 5 bases from J; junction bases left unmatched: 6. CDR1 is SGHAT, CDR2 FQNNGV, per germline. The CDR3 covers 15 residues. CDR3 coding DNA: TGTGCCAGCAGTCCTAGCGGGGGGGCCCGAGATACGCAGTATTTT. This codes for CASSPSGGARDTQYF.